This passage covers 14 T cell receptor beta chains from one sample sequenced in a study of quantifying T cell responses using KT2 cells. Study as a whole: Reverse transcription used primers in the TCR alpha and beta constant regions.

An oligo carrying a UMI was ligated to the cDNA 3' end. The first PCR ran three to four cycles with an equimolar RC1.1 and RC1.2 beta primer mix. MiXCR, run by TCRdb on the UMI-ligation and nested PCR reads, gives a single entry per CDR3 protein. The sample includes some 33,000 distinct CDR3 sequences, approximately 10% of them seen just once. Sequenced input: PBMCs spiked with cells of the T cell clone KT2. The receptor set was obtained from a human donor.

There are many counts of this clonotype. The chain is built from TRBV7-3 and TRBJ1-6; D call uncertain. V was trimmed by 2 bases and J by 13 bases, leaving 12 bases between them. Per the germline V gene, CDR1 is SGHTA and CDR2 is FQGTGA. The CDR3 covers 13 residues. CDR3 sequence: CASSLWQLEPLHF. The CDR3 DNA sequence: TGTGCCAGCAGCTTATGGCAGCTTGAGCCCCTCCACTTT.

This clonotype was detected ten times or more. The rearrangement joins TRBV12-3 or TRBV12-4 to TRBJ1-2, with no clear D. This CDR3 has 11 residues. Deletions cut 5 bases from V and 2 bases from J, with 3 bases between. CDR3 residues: CASSGNYGYTF. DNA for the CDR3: TGTGCCAGCAGTGGGAACTATGGCTACACCTTC.

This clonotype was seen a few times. DNA for the CDR3: TGCAGTGCTGTGGGACAGGGGAGAGGCTACGAGCAGTACTTC. Translated: CSAVGQGRGYEQYF. This sequence joins TRBV20-1 and TRBJ2-7; 10 positions match TRBD1. J gave up 3 bases and V 5 bases, and 7 bases lay outside the gene matches. The CDR3 spans 14 residues. CDR1 is DFQATT, CDR2 SNEGSKA, per germline (reference sequence).

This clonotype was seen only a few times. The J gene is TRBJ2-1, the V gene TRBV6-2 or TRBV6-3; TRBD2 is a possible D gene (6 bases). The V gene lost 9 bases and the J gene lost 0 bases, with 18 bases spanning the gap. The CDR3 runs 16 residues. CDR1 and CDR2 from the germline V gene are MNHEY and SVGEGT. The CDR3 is CARCKGLVSSYNEQFF. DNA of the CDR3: TGTGCCAGATGTAAGGGACTTGTGAGCTCCTACAATGAGCAGTTCTTC.

CDR3 sequence (DNA): TGTGCCAGCAGCGTGGGCACCGGGGAGCTGTTTTTT. Its protein is CASSVGTGELFF. This chain joins TRBV9 and TRBJ2-2; D gene ambiguous. Trimming removed 2 bases at V and 4 bases at J, with 3 bases between. The CDR3 length is 12 residues. Germline CDR1 is SGDLS and CDR2 is YYNGEE.

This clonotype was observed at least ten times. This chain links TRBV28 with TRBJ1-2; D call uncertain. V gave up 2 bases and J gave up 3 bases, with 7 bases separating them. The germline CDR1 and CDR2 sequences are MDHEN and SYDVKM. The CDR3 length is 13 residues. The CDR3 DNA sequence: TGTGCCAGCAGTTTAGCGGCAGACTATGGCTACACCTTC. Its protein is CASSLAADYGYTF.

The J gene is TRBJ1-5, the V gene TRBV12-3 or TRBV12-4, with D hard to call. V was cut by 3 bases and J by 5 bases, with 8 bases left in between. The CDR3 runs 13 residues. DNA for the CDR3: TGTGCCAGCAGTTTCTCCATGGATCAGCCCCAGCATTTT. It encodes CASSFSMDQPQHF.

This chain's CDR3 is CASSFTQNTEAFF. The CDR3 DNA is TGTGCCAGCAGCTTTACTCAGAACACTGAAGCTTTCTTT. The J gene is TRBJ1-1, the V gene TRBV7-2; D gene unclear. Deletions cut 3 bases from V and 1 base from J, with 6 bases between. CDR1 is SGHTA, CDR2 FQGNSA, per germline. CDR3 length equals 13 residues.

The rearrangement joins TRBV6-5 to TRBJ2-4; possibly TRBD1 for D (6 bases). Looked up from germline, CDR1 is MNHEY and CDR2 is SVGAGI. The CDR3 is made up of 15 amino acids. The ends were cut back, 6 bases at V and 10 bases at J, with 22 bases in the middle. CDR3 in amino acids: CASRQESYARGIQYF. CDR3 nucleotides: TGTGCCAGCAGACAAGAGAGTTATGCCAGGGGAATTCAGTACTTC.

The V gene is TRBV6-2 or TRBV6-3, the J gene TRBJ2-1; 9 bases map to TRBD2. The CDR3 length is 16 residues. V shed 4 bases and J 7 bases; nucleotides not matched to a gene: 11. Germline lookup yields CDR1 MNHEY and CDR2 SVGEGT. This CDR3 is CASSSYSGGRLNEQFF. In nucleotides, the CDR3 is TGTGCCAGCAGTTCCTATAGCGGGGGAAGGTTGAATGAGCAGTTCTTC.

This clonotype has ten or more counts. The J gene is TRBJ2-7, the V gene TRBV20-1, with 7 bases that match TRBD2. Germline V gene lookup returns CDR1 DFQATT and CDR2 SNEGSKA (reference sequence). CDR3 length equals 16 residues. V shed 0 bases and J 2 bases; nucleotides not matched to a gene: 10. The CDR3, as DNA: TGCAGTGCTAGAGATCTGGGCAGGGAGGGGACCTACGAGCAGTACTTC. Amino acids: CSARDLGREGTYEQYF.

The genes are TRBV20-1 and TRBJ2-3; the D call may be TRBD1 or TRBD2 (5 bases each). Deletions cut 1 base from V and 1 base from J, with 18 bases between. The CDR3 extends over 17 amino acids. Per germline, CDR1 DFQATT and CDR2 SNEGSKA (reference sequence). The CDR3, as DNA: TGCAGTGCTAGAGGAGGACAACGGGGAGACGGCACAGATACGCAGTATTTT. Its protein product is CSARGGQRGDGTDTQYF.

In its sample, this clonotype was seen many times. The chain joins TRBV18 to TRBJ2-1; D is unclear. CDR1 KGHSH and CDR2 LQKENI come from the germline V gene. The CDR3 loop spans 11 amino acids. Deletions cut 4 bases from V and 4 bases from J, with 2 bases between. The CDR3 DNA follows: TGTGCCAGCTCACTTTACAATGAGCAGTTCTTC. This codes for CASSLYNEQFF.

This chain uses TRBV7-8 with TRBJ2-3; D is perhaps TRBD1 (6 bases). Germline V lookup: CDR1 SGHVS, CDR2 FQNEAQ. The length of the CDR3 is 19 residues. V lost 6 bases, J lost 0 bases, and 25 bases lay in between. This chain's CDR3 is CASRTLQGSRLESTDTQYF. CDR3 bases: TGTGCCAGCAGGACCCTACAGGGTTCTCGCCTTGAGAGCACAGATACGCAGTATTTT.